This TCR beta chain originates from a study of cytomegalovirus exposure and HLA in healthy donors. Here immunoSEQ multiplex PCR was the method, and the copy in TCRdb shows in-frame clones only, minus some. The data contain fewer than 250,000 clones, 80% to 90% of them singletons. Trimming shortened V by 7 bases and J by 6 bases, and 12 bases separated the two germline ends. The length of the CDR3 is 13 residues. Germline loops: CDR1 MNHNY, CDR2 SVGAGI (reference sequence). The material sequenced was PBMCs. This clonotype originated in a man between 18 and 29 years old in good health and CMV-seronegative. The genes are TRBV6-6 and TRBJ2-2; tentative D call: TRBD1 (5 bases). For the CDR3, the DNA is TGTGCCAGCAAACCAGGGTCCCCCGGGGAGCTGTTTTTT. This gives the protein CASKPGSPGELFF.